The subject of this entry is one T cell receptor beta chain. Its antigen is as yet unknown. This CDR3 is 14 amino acids long. V gave up 0 bases and J gave up 6 bases, with 8 bases separating them. Germline CDR1 reads LGHNA; CDR2 reads YNFKEQ. This entry belongs to a study of T-cell memory formation after mild COVID-19. Whole-study findings and limits: In second-wave clones peaking day 37, SARS-CoV-2 specificity remained unconfirmed.

Amplification by 5'RACE using constant-segment primers produced TCR alpha and TCR beta cDNA libraries that carried sample barcodes and UMIs. TCRdb re-called the 5' RACE reads with MiXCR, one entry per CDR3 protein. The sample shows some 310,000 distinct CDR3 sequences, 20% to 25% of them seen only once. The receptor comes from a man aged 18-30 years who had mild COVID-19 (a few samples of this study predate the infection). Cell type and time point are not known. Sequences were obtained from PBMCs or a T cell subset sorted from them (not recorded which). This rearrangement joins TRBV4-2 to TRBJ2-2; possibly TRBD1 for D (6 bases). CDR3 amino acids: CASSQDNRAGELFF. The CDR3 DNA follows: TGTGCCAGCAGCCAAGACAACAGGGCCGGGGAGCTGTTTTTT.